The rows below give T cell receptor beta chains drawn from one sample of a study of immunodeficiency. The table came from immunoSEQ multiplex PCR; TCRdb's copy has only in-frame clones and leaves some out. The sample carries just under 4,000 clones, about 90% recorded once. The source material was CD4+ T cells from blood. These TCRs come from a human donor in good health. CDR3s include the opening cysteine and the closing phenylalanine or tryptophan. Fields, in order: D gene, clone size, V gene, J gene, CDR3 protein, CDR3 DNA. The D gene is left open where the match is weak. Size values are once, few and many counts, or a class for expanded clones, and some rows have none.

TRBD2	.	TRBV3-1/TRBV3-2	TRBJ2-1	CASSQLTAGGLNEQFF	TGTGCCAGCAGCCAGCTCACAGCGGGGGGGTTGAATGAGCAGTTCTTC
.	.	TRBV7-2	TRBJ1-1	CASSIRDVATEAFF	TGTGCCAGCAGCATCCGGGACGTTGCCACTGAAGCTTTCTTT
TRBD2	.	TRBV30	TRBJ2-1	CAWGTSGRASEQFF	TGTGCCTGGGGGACTAGCGGGAGGGCGTCTGAGCAGTTCTTC
TRBD2	.	TRBV6-6	TRBJ2-1	CASSRDLRGSNEQFF	TGTGCCAGCAGTCGAGACTTGCGGGGGTCTAATGAGCAGTTCTTC
.	.	TRBV7-8	TRBJ1-2	CASSLVHTNYGYTF	TGTGCCAGCAGCTTAGTACATACTAACTATGGCTACACCTTC
.	few	TRBV30	TRBJ1-5	CAWSWGRSRIPNQPQHF	TGTGCCTGGAGTTGGGGCCGAAGCAGGATCCCTAATCAGCCCCAGCATTTT
.	.	TRBV4-1	TRBJ1-1	CASSQPQNLRNTEAFF	TGCGCCAGCAGCCAACCTCAGAATCTCAGGAACACTGAAGCTTTCTTT
.	.	TRBV3-1/TRBV3-2	TRBJ2-3	CASSQRQTSLVPDTQYF	TGTGCCAGCAGCCAAAGACAGACATCCCTCGTCCCGGATACGCAGTATTTT
.	.	TRBV30	TRBJ1-4	CACSRARSFKLFF	TGTGCCTGTTCGAGGGCGCGATCGTTCAAACTGTTTTTT
TRBD2	.	TRBV5-1	TRBJ2-1	CASSFLGLAGVYNEQFF	TGCGCCAGCAGCTTCCTCGGACTAGCGGGAGTGTACAATGAGCAGTTCTTC
.	.	TRBV11-3	TRBJ1-1	CASARTGTTEAFF	TGTGCCAGCGCCCGCACAGGCACCACTGAAGCTTTCTTT
.	.	TRBV7-3	TRBJ2-4	CASSSSGGRGNIQYF	TGTGCCAGCAGCTCCTCAGGGGGGCGAGGAAACATTCAGTACTTC
.	.	TRBV6-5	TRBJ1-4	CASSIGQTHEKLFF	TGTGCCAGCAGTATAGGACAGACTCATGAAAAACTGTTTTTT
.	once	TRBV12-3/TRBV12-4	TRBJ1-3	CASSVGNTIYF	TGTGCCAGCAGCGTGGGAAACACCATATATTTT
.	.	TRBV10-3	TRBJ2-1	CASRGGGTELYEQFF	TGTGCCAGTCGCGGGGGCGGGACTGAGCTGTATGAGCAGTTCTTC
TRBD2	once	TRBV2	TRBJ2-7	CASSELAGAAQYF	TGTGCCAGCAGTGAACTAGCGGGAGCGGCACAGTACTTC
.	once	TRBV3-1/TRBV3-2	TRBJ2-2	CASSRSGRPEGTGELFF	TGTGCCAGCAGCAGGTCTGGACGGCCTGAAGGCACCGGGGAGCTGTTTTTT
.	.	TRBV13	TRBJ1-4	CASSSGQRGGKLFF	TGTGCCAGCAGCTCCGGACAGAGAGGCGGAAAACTGTTTTTT
.	.	TRBV5-4	TRBJ2-3	CASSAPGQTTDTQYF	TGTGCCAGCAGCGCCCCGGGGCAGACCACAGATACGCAGTATTTT
.	.	TRBV6-1	TRBJ1-1	CASSERGGTEAFF	TGTGCCAGCAGTGAAAGGGGAGGCACTGAAGCTTTCTTT
.	.	TRBV28	TRBJ1-5	CASRVRELIGQPQHF	TGTGCCAGCAGGGTAAGAGAGCTCATCGGGCAGCCCCAGCATTTT
.	.	TRBV9	TRBJ2-7	CASSVEAGSSYEQYF	TGTGCCAGCAGCGTAGAGGCAGGGAGCTCCTACGAGCAGTACTTC
.	.	TRBV7-2	TRBJ2-7	CASSLAPVRSYEQYF	TGTGCCAGCAGCTTAGCGCCGGTCAGATCCTACGAGCAGTACTTC
.	.	TRBV5-4	TRBJ1-2	CASSFGSGVYGYTF	TGTGCCAGCAGCTTCGGGTCAGGGGTTTATGGCTACACCTTC
.	.	TRBV2	TRBJ1-2	CASSPAGQGAYGYTF	TGTGCCAGCAGCCCTGCGGGGCAAGGGGCATACGGCTACACCTTC
.	.	TRBV7-9	TRBJ1-1	CASSLDGGGTEAFF	TGTGCCAGCAGCTTAGATGGTGGGGGCACTGAAGCTTTCTTT
.	.	TRBV12-3/TRBV12-4	TRBJ1-1	CASSQGTNTEAFF	TGTGCCAGCAGTCAGGGAACGAACACTGAAGCTTTCTTT
.	.	TRBV7-8	TRBJ1-2	CASSLYLGGTYGYTF	TGTGCCAGCAGCTTATACTTGGGGGGGACCTATGGCTACACCTTC
.	.	TRBV5-1	TRBJ2-2	CASSFGRSTETGELFF	TGCGCCAGCAGCTTTGGCAGGTCAACCGAGACCGGGGAGCTGTTTTTT
TRBD1	.	TRBV5-6	TRBJ1-5	CASSPGTGRSNQPQHF	TGTGCCAGCAGCCCAGGGACAGGGAGAAGCAATCAGCCCCAGCATTTT
TRBD1	few	TRBV15	TRBJ1-2	CATSRGTGEGYGYTF	TGTGCCACCAGCAGAGGGACAGGGGAAGGGTATGGCTACACCTTC
TRBD2	.	TRBV18	TRBJ2-1	CASSPRTSGGNEQFF	TGTGCCAGCTCACCCCGGACTAGCGGAGGCAATGAGCAGTTCTTC
TRBD1	.	TRBV19	TRBJ2-7	CASSMRDRGLYEQYF	TGTGCCAGTAGTATGAGGGACAGGGGGCTCTACGAGCAGTACTTC
.	.	TRBV5-5	TRBJ2-3	CASRQTSGVGTDTQYF	TGTGCCAGCAGACAAACTTCAGGGGTTGGCACAGATACGCAGTATTTT
.	.	TRBV18	TRBJ1-1	CASSQGFGGDTEAFF	TGTGCCAGCTCACAGGGGTTTGGGGGAGACACTGAAGCTTTCTTT
TRBD1	.	TRBV6-4	TRBJ1-5	CASSDRDRVSQPQHF	TGTGCCAGCAGTGATCGGGACAGGGTAAGTCAGCCCCAGCATTTT
.	once	TRBV15	TRBJ1-4	CATSRVGSRNEKLFF	TGTGCCACCAGCAGAGTTGGCAGTCGTAATGAAAAACTGTTTTTT
.	.	TRBV19	TRBJ1-5	CASSIGIKSGRNQPQHF	TGTGCCAGTAGTATAGGAATCAAATCGGGCCGCAATCAGCCCCAGCATTTT
.	.	TRBV12-3/TRBV12-4	TRBJ2-3	CASSPGYTDTQYF	TGTGCCAGCAGTCCCGGATACACAGATACGCAGTATTTT
.	.	TRBV5-1	TRBJ2-3	CASSRYASTDTQYF	TGCGCCAGCTCGCGTTACGCCAGCACAGATACGCAGTATTTT
.	.	TRBV5-1	TRBJ2-3	CASSTLKSTDTQYF	TGCGCCAGCAGCACCCTCAAGAGCACAGATACGCAGTATTTT